The sequence of this TCR beta chain was determined in a study of T cells in localized non-small cell lung cancer. The CDR3 has 15 amino acids. Germline V lookup: CDR1 KGHSH, CDR2 LQKENI. V shed 6 bases, J shed 2 bases, and the junction held 5 bases outside the gene matches. The data were produced by immunoSEQ multiplex PCR, yet TCRdb's version contains in-frame clones alone and is incomplete. The data contain over 2,500 clones, roughly 29% of them singletons. The receptor was derived from a woman aged 35-70 years with stage I lung adenocarcinoma. The rearrangement uses TRBV18 and TRBJ2-1; TRBD2 matches at 9 bases. The sequences come from lung tumor tissue, collected before any cancer treatment. As DNA, the CDR3 is TGTGCCAGCTCCTCCGGGACTAGCCCCTACAATGAGCAGTTCTTC. Translated, it gives CASSSGTSPYNEQFF. The full variable domain, its missing parts supplied by reference TRBV18 and TRBJ2-1, is NAGVMQNPRHLVRRRGQEARLRCSPMKGHSHVYWYRQLPEEGLKFMVYLQKENIIDESGMPKERFSAEFPKEGPSILRIQQVVRGDSAAYFCASSSGTSPYNEQFFGPGTRLTVL.